This T cell receptor (beta chain) was recorded in a study of blood T cell repertoires in COVID-19. The overall study: Whether acute or convalescent, the COVID-19 samples came from the United States, Italy and Spain.

Methods used by the authors: Quantification of nucleated cells was approximated via reference gene primer amplification. Sequencing used immunoSEQ multiplex PCR; TCRdb keeps in-frame clones, though not all of them. The V and J calls and clone size were taken over from that table, and D and trimming were inferred from the DNA. This sample carries fewer than 350,000 clones, around 89% of them seen once, and the ten largest clones take over 4%. Participants reported their clinical history, and cohort assignment relied on those reports. Trimming stripped 3 bases from V and 4 bases from J, with 18 bases between. CDR3 size: 16 residues. From germline, CDR1 is MNHNS and CDR2 SASEGT.

Sequencing was done on a sample of PBMCs or T cells enriched from blood (not recorded which). V is TRBV6-1 and J is TRBJ1-1; a weak D match, TRBD1 (5 bases). The source is a woman aged 25 to 39 with acute COVID-19. The CDR3 spells CASSEPGRAGGTEAFF. The CDR3 bases are TGTGCCAGCAGTGAGCCGGGGAGGGCGGGGGGCACTGAAGCTTTCTTT.